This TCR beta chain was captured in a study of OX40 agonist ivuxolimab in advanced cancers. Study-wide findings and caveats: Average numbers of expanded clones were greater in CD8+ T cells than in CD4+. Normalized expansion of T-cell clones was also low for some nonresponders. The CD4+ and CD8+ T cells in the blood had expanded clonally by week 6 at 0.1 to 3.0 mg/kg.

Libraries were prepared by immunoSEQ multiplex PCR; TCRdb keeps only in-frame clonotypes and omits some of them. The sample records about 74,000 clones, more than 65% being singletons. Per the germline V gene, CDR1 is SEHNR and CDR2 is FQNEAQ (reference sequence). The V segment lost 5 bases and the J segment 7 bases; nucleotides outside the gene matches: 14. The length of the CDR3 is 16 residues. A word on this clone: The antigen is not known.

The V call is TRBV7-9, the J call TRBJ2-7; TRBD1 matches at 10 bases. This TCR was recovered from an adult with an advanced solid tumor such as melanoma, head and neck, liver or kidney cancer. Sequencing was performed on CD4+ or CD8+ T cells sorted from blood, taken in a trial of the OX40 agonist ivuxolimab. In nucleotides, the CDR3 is TGTGCCAGCAGCCGAATTTCCGGGACAGGGGCACGGGAGCAGTACTTC. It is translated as CASSRISGTGAREQYF. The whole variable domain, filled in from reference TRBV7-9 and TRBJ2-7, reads DTGVSQNPRHKITKRGQNVTFRCDPISEHNRLYWYRQTLGQGPEFLTYFQNEAQLEKSRLLSDRFSAERPKGSFSTLEIQRTEQGDSAMYLCASSRISGTGAREQYFGPGTRLTVT.